This TCR beta chain was recorded in a study of T-cell memory formation after mild COVID-19. Study conclusions and caveats: Prior to infection, memory already included some responding clones, suggesting cross-reactive memory joined. Later expanders leaned CD4+, whereas clones that contracted between day 15 and 85 were balanced CD4/CD8. Day 37-peaking second-wave clones had unconfirmed SARS-CoV-2 specificity.

Comment on this clonotype: As yet, its antigen is unknown.

TCR alpha and TCR beta cDNA libraries carrying sample barcodes and UMIs were produced by 5'RACE using constant-segment primers. TCRdb ran MiXCR on the 5' RACE reads and lists one entry per CDR3 protein. Among 350,000 to 450,000 distinct CDR3 sequences listed, 15% to 20% were seen once. The V end lost 0 bases, the J end lost 2 bases, and 7 bases lay between the germline ends. CDR1 and CDR2 (germline): SQVTM, ANQGSEA. CDR3 length equals 13 residues. The V and J genes are TRBV29-1 and TRBJ2-5; no clear D. The TCR originated in an adult woman who had mild COVID-19 (a few samples of this study predate the infection). Cell type and time point are not known. Sample: PBMCs or a T cell subset sorted from them (not recorded which). Written as DNA, the CDR3 is TGCAGCGTTGAAGATCCCAGGCAAGAGACCCAGTACTTC. Its translation is CSVEDPRQETQYF. Filled out from reference TRBV29-1 and TRBJ2-5, the complete variable domain reads SAVISQKPSRDICQRGTSLTIQCQVDSQVTMMFWYRQQPGQSLTLIATANQGSEATYESGFVIDKFPISRPNLTFSTLTVSNMSPEDSSIYLCSVEDPRQETQYFGPGTRLLVL.